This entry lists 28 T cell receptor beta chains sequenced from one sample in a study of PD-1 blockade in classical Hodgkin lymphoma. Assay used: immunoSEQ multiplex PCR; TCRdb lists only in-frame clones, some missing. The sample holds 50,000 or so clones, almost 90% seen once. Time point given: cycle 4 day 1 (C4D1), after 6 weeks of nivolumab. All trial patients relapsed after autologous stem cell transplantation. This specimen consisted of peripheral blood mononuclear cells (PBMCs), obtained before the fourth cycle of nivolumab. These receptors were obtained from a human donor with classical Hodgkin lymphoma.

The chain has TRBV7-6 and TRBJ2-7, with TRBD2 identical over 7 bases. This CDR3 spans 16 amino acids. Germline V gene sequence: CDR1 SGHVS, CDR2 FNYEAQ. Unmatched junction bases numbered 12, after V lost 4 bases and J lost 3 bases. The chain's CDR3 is CASSSGREGPLYEQYF. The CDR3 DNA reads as TGTGCCAGCAGCTCAGGGAGGGAAGGCCCCCTCTACGAGCAGTACTTC.

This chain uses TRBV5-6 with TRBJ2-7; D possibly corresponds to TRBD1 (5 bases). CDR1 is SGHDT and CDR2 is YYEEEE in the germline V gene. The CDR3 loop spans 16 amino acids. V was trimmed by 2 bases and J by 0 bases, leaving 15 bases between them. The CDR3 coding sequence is TGTGCCAGCAGCTTTTACAGGCCCACAACCTCCTACGAGCAGTACTTC. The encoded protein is CASSFYRPTTSYEQYF. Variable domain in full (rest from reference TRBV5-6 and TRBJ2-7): DAGVTQSPTHLIKTRGQQVTLRCSPKSGHDTVSWYQQALGQGPQFIFQYYEEEERQRGNFPDRFSGHQFPNYSSELNVNALLLGDSALYLCASSFYRPTTSYEQYFGPGTRLTVT.

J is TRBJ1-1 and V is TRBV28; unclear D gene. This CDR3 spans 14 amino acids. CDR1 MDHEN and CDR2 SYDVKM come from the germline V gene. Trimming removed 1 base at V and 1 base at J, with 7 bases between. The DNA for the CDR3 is TGTGCCAGCAGTTTATTCCGGGGGAACACTGAAGCTTTCTTT. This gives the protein CASSLFRGNTEAFF.

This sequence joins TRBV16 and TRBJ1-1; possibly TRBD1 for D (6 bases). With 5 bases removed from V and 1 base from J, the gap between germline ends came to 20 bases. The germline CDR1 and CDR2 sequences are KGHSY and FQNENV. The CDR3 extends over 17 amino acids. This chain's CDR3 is CASSYQRLDRRNTEAFF. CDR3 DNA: TGTGCCAGCAGCTATCAAAGGCTGGACAGAAGGAACACTGAAGCTTTCTTT. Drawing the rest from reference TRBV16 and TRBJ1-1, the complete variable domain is GEEVAQTPKHLVRGEGQKAKLYCAPIKGHSYVFWYQQVLKNEFKFLISFQNENVFDETGMPKERFSAKCLPNSPCSLEIQATKLEDSAVYFCASSYQRLDRRNTEAFFGQGTRLTVV.

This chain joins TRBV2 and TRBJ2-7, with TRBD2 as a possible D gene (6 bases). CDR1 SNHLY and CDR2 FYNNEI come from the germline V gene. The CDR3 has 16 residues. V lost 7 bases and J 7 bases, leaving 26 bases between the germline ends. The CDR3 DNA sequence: TGTGCCAGCATTCGCACTTCCGGGACTTTGCCTACTGAGCAGTACTTC. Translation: CASIRTSGTLPTEQYF.

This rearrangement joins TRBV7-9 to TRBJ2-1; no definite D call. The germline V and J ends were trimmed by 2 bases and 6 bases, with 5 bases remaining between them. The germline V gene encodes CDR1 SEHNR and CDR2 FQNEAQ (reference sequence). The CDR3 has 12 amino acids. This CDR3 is CASSLTSNEQFF. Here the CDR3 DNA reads TGTGCCAGCAGCTTAACTTCCAATGAGCAGTTCTTC.

The CDR3 DNA follows: TGTGCCAGCAGCTTAGATCCGAGGAATGAGCAGTTCTTC. Its protein product is CASSLDPRNEQFF. The rearrangement uses TRBV7-9 and TRBJ2-1; D is unresolved. Germline V gene sequence: CDR1 SEHNR, CDR2 FQNEAQ (reference sequence). The CDR3 totals 13 residues. V was trimmed by 1 base and J by 7 bases, leaving 8 bases between them.

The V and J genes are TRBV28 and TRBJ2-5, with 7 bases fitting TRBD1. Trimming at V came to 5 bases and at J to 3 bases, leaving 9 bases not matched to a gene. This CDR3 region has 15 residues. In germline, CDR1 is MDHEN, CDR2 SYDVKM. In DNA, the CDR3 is TGTGCCAGCAGTACCCCGGGACAGTGGGAAGAGACCCAGTACTTC. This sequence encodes CASSTPGQWEETQYF.

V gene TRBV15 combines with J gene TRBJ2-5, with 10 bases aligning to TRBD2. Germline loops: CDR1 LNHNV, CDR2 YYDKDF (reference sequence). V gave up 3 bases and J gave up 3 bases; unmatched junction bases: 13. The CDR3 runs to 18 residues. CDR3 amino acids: CATSSAPPSGSFEETQYF. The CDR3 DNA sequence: TGTGCCACCAGCAGCGCTCCCCCTAGCGGGAGTTTCGAAGAGACCCAGTACTTC.

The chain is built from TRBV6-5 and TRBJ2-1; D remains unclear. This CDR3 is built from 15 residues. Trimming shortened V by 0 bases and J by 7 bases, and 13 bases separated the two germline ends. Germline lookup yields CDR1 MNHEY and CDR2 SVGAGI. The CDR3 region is CASSYSQARGNEQFF. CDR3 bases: TGTGCCAGCAGTTACTCCCAAGCTAGAGGTAATGAGCAGTTCTTC.

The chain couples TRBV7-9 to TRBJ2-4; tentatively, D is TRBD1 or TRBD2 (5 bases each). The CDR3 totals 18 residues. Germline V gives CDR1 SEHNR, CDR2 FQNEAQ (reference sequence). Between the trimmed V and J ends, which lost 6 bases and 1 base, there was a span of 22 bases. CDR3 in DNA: TGTGCCAGCAGTTTTAATCCCCGGGGAGAGGGGGCCAAAAACATTCAGTACTTC. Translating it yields CASSFNPRGEGAKNIQYF.

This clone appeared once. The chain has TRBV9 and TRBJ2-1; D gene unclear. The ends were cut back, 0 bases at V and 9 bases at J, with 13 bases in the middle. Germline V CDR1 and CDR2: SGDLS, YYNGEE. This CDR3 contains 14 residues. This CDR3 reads CASSVAKVAPEQFF. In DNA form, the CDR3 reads TGTGCCAGCAGCGTAGCTAAAGTAGCTCCTGAGCAGTTCTTC.

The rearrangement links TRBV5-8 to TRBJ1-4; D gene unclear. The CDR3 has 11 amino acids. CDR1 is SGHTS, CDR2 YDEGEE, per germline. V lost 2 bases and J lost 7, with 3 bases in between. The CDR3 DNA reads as TGTGCCAGCAGCTTAGGTGAAAAACTGTTTTTT. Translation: CASSLGEKLFF.

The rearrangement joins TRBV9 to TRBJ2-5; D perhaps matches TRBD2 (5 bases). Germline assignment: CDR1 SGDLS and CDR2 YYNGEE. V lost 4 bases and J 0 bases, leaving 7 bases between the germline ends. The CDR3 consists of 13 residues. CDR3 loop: CASSRADQETQYF. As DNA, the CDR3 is TGTGCCAGCAGCAGAGCGGACCAAGAGACCCAGTACTTC.

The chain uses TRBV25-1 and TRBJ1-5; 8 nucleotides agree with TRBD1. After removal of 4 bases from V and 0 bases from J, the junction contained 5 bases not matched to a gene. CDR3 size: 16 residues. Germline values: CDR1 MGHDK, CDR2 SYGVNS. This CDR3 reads CASSGGTGYSNQPQHF. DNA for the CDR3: TGTGCCAGCAGTGGCGGGACAGGATATAGCAATCAGCCCCAGCATTTT.

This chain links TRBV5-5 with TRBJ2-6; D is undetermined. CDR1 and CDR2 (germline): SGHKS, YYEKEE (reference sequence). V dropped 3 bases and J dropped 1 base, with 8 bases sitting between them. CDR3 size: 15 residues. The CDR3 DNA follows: TGTGCCAGCAGCTCGTTGGAGTCTGGGGCCAACGTCCTGACTTTC. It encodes CASSSLESGANVLTF.

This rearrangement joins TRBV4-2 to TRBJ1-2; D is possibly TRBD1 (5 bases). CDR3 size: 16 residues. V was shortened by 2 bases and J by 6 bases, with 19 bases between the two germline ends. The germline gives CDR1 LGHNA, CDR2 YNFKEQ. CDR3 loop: CASSQRGEDVADGYTF. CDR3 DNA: TGTGCCAGCAGCCAAAGAGGGGAGGACGTTGCGGATGGCTACACCTTC.

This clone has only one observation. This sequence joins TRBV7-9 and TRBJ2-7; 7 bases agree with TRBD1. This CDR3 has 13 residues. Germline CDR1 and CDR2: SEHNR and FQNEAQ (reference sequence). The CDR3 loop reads CATAGDSYHEQYF. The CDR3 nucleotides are TGTGCTACTGCAGGGGACAGCTACCACGAGCAGTACTTC.

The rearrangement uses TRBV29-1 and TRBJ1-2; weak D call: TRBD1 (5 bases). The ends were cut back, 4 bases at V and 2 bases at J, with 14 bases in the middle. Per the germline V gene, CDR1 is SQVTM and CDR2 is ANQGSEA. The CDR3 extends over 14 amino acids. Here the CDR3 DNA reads TGCAGCGTTGTTAATTGGGGGGAGAACTATGGCTACACCTTC. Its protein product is CSVVNWGENYGYTF.

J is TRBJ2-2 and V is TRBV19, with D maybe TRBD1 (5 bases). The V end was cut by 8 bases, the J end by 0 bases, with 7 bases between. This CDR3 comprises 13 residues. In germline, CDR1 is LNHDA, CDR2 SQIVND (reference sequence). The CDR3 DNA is TGTGCCAGTTGGACATCGAACACCGGGGAGCTGTTTTTT. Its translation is CASWTSNTGELFF.

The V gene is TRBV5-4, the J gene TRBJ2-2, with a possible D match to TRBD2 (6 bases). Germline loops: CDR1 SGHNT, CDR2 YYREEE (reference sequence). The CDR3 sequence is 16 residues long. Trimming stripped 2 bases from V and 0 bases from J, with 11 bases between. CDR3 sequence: CASSFQGGANTGELFF. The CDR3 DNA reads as TGTGCCAGCAGCTTTCAAGGAGGGGCGAACACCGGGGAGCTGTTTTTT.

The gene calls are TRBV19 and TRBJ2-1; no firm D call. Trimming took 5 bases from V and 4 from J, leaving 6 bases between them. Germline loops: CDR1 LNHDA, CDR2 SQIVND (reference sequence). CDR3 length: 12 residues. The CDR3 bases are TGTGCCAGTAGTCAAGGGTACAATGAGCAGTTCTTC. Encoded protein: CASSQGYNEQFF.

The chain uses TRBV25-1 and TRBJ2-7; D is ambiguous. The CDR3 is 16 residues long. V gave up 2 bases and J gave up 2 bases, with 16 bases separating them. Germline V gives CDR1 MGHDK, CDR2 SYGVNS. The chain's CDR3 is CASSEGFGQIAYEQYF. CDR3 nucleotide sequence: TGTGCCAGCAGTGAAGGGTTTGGGCAGATAGCCTACGAGCAGTACTTC.

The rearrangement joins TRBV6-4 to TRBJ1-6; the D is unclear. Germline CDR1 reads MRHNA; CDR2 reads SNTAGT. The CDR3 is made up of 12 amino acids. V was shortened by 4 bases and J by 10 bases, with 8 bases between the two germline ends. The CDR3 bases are TGTGCCAGCAGTGTACCCAGGTCACCCCTCCACTTT. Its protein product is CASSVPRSPLHF.

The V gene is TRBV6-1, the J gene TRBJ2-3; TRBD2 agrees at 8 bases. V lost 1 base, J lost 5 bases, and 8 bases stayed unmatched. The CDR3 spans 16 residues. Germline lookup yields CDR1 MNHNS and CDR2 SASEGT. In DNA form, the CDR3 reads TGTGCCAGCAGTGAAGGCCCAGCGGGAGTACAAGATACGCAGTATTTT. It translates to CASSEGPAGVQDTQYF.

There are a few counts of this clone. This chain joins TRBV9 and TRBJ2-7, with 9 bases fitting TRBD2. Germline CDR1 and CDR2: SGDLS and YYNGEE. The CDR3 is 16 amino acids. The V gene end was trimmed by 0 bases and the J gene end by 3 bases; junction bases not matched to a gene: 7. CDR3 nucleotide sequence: TGTGCCAGCAGCGTAGGGGCTAGCGGGAATCACTACGAGCAGTACTTC. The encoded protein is CASSVGASGNHYEQYF.

The CDR3 loop is CAWSLTYEQYF. CDR3 in DNA: TGTGCCTGGAGTCTGACCTACGAGCAGTACTTC. This chain joins TRBV30 and TRBJ2-7; D is uncertain. This CDR3 spans 11 amino acids. The germline V gene encodes CDR1 GTSNPN and CDR2 SVGIG (reference sequence). The V gene lost 2 bases and the J gene lost 2 bases, with 4 bases spanning the gap.

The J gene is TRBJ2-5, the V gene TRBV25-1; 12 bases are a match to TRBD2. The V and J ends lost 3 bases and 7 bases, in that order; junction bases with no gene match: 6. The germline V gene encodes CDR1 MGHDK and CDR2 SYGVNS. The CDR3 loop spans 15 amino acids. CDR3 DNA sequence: TGTGCCAGCAGTGAGACTAGCGGGAGCCCCGGGACCCAGTACTTC. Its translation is CASSETSGSPGTQYF.